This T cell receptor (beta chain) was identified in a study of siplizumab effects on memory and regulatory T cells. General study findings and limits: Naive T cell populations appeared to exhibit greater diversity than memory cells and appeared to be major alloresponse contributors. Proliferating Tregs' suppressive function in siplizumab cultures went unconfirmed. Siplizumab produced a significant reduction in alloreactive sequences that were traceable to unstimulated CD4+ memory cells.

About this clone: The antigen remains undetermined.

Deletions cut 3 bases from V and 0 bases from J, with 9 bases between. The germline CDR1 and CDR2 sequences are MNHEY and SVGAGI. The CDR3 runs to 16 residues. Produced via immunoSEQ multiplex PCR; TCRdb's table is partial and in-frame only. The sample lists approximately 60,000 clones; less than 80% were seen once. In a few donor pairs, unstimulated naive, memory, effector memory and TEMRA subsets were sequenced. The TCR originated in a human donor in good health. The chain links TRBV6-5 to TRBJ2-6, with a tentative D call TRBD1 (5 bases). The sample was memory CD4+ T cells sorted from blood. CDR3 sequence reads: CASSYKGVSGANVLTF. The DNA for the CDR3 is TGTGCCAGCAGTTATAAAGGGGTCTCTGGGGCCAACGTCCTGACTTTC.